This T cell receptor (beta chain) appears in the sequencing data of a study of OX40 agonist ivuxolimab in advanced cancers. Study details: Patients received intravenous ivuxolimab every 2 weeks at 0.01 to 10 mg/kg. Findings of the study overall: CD4+ T cells averaged fewer expanded clones than CD8+ T cells.

This clone was seen many times. Its antigen remains unknown. This CDR3 spans 13 amino acids. V lost 7 bases and J lost 1, with 10 bases in between. Per germline, CDR1 MNHNY and CDR2 SVGAGI (reference sequence). Sequencing used immunoSEQ multiplex PCR; TCRdb keeps in-frame clones, though not all of them. The sample carries some 33,000 clones, around nine tenths recorded once. Material: CD4+ or CD8+ T cells sorted from blood, obtained in a trial of the OX40 agonist ivuxolimab. The receptor's source is an adult with an advanced solid tumor such as melanoma, head and neck, liver or kidney cancer. V and J are TRBV6-6 and TRBJ1-1; a possible D gene is TRBD1 (6 bases). This chain's CDR3 is CASKRTENTEAFF. The CDR3, as DNA: TGTGCCAGCAAGAGGACAGAGAACACTGAAGCTTTCTTT.